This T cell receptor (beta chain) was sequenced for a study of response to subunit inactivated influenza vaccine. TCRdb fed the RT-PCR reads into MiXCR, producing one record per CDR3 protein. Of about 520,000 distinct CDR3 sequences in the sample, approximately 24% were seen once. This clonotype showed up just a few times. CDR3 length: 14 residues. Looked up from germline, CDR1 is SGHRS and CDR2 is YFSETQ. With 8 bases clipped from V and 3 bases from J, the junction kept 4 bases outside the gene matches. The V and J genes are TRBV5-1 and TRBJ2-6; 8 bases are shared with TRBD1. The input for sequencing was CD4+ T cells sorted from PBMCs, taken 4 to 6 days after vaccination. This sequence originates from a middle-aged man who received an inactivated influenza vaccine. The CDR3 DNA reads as TGCGCCAGATACGACAGGGGTGGGGCCAACGTCCTGACTTTC. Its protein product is CARYDRGGANVLTF.